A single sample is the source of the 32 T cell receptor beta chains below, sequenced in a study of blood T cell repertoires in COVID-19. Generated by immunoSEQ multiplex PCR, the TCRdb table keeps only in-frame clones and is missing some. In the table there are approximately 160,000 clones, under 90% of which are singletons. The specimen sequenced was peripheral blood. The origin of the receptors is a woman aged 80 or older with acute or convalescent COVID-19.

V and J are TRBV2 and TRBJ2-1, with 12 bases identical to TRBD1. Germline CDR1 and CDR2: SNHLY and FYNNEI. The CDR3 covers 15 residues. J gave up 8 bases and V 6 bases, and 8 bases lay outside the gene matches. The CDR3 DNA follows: TGTGCCAGCAGCGCCGGGACAGGGGGCGGCGATGAGCAGTTCTTC. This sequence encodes CASSAGTGGGDEQFF.

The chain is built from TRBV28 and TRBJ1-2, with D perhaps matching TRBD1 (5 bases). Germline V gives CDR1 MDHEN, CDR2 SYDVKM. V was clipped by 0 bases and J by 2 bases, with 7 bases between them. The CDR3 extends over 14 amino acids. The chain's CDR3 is CASSLWAGNYGYTF. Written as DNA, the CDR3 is TGTGCCAGCAGTTTATGGGCAGGGAACTATGGCTACACCTTC.

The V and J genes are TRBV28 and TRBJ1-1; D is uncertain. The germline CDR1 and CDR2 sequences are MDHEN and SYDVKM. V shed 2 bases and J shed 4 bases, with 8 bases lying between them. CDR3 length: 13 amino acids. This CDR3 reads CASSLRESTEAFF. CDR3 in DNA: TGTGCCAGCAGTTTAAGGGAGAGCACTGAAGCTTTCTTT.

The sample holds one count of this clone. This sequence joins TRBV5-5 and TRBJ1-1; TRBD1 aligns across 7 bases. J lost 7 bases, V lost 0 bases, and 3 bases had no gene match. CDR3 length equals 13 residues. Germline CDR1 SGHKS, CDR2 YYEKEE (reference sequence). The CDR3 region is CASSLVQGGEAFF. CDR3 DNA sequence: TGTGCCAGCAGCTTGGTTCAGGGGGGTGAAGCTTTCTTT.

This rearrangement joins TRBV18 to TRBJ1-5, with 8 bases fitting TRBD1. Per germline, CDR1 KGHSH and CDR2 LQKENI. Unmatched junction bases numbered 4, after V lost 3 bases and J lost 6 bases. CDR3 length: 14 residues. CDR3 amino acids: CASSPQGAGQPQHF. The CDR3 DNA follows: TGTGCCAGCTCACCCCAGGGGGCAGGTCAGCCCCAGCATTTT.

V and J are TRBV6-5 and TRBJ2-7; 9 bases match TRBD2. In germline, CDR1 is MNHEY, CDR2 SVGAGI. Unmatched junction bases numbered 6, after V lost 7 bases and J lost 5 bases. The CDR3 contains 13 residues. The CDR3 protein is CASNVAGAHEQYF. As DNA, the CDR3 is TGTGCCAGCAACGTAGCGGGAGCGCACGAGCAGTACTTC.

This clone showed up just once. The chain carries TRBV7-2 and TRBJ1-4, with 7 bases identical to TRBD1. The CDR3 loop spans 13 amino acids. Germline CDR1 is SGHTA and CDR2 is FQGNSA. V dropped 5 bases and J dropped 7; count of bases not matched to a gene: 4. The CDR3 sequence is CASSPNRGEKLFF. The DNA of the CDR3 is TGTGCCAGCAGCCCCAACAGGGGTGAAAAACTGTTTTTT.

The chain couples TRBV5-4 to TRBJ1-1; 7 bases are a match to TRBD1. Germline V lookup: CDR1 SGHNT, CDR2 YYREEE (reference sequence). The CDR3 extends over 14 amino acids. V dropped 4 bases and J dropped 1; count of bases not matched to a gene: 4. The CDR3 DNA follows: TGTGCCAGCAGCCCGACAGGGAAGAACACTGAAGCTTTCTTT. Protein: CASSPTGKNTEAFF.

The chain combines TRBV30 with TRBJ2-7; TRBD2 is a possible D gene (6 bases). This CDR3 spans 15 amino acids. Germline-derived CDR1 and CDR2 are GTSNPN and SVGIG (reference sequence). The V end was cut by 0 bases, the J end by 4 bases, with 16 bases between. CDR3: CAWSVGHGGNYEQYF. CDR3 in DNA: TGTGCCTGGAGTGTTGGACACGGGGGAAATTACGAGCAGTACTTC.

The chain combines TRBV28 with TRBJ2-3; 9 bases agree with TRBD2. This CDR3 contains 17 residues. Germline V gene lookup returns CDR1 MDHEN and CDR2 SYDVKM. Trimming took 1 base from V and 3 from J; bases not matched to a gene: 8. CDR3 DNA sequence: TGTGCCAGCAGTTTATCGTCTAGCGGGAAGTCGACAGATACGCAGTATTTT. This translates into CASSLSSSGKSTDTQYF.

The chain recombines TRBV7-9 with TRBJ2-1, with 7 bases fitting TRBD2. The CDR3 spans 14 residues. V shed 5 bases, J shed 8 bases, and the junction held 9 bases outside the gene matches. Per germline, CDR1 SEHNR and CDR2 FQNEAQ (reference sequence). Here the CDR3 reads CASSQHLTSDEQFF. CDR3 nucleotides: TGTGCCAGCAGCCAACACCTAACTAGCGATGAGCAGTTCTTC.

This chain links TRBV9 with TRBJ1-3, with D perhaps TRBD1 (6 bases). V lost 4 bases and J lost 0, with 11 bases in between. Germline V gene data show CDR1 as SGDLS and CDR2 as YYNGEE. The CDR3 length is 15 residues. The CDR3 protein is CASSPPGASGNTIYF. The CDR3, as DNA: TGTGCCAGCAGCCCCCCAGGGGCCTCTGGAAACACCATATATTTT. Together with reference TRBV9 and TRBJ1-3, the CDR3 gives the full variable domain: DSGVTQTPKHLITATGQRVTLRCSPRSGDLSVYWYQQSLDQGLQFLIQYYNGEERAKGNILERFSAQQFPDLHSELNLSSLELGDSALYFCASSPPGASGNTIYFGEGSWLTVV.

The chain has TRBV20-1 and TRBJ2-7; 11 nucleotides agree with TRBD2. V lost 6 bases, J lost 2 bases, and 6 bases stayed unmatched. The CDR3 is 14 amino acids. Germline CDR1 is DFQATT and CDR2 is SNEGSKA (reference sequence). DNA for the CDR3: TGCAGTGCAAGTAAACTAGCGGGAGCCTACGAGCAGTACTTC. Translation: CSASKLAGAYEQYF.

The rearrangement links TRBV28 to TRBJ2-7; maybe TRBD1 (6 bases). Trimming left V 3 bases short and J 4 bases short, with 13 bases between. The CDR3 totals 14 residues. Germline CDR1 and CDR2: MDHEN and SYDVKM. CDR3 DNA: TGTGCCAGCAGTTTGATAATGGGGGCTTACGAGCAGTACTTC. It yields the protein CASSLIMGAYEQYF.

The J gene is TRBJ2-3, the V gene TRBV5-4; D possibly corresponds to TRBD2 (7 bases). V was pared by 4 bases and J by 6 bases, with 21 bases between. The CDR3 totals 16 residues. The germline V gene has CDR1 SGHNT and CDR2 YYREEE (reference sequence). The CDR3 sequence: CASSPGGRGMVDTQYF. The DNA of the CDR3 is TGTGCCAGCAGCCCCGGGGGGCGGGGGATGGTGGATACGCAGTATTTT.

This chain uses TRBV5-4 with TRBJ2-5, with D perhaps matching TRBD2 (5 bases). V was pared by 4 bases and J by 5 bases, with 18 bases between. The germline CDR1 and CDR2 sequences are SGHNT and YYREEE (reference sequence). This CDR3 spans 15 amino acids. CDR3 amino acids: CASSPALGRGETQYF. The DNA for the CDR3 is TGTGCCAGCAGCCCCGCCCTGGGCCGAGGGGAGACCCAGTACTTC.

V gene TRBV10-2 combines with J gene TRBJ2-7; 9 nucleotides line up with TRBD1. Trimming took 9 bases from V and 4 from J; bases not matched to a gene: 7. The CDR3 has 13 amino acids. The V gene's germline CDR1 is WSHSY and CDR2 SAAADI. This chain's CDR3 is CASQGQGPYEQYF. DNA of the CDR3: TGCGCCAGTCAGGGACAGGGACCATACGAGCAGTACTTC.

Written as DNA, the CDR3 is TGCAGTGCTAGTATGGGACAGGGAGGGTTGGGGTCACCCCTCCACTTT. This codes for CSASMGQGGLGSPLHF. This chain uses TRBV20-1 with TRBJ1-6, with 9 positions matching TRBD1. The ends lost 3 bases at V and 10 bases at J; junction bases unmatched: 13. This CDR3 contains 16 residues. Per germline, CDR1 DFQATT and CDR2 SNEGSKA (reference sequence).

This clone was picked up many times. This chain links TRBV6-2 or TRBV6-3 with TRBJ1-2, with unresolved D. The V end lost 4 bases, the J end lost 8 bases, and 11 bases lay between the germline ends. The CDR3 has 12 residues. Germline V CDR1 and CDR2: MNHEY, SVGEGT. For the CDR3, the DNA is TGTGCCAGCAGTTCTGGCCGGGAAGGCTACACCTTC. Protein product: CASSSGREGYTF.

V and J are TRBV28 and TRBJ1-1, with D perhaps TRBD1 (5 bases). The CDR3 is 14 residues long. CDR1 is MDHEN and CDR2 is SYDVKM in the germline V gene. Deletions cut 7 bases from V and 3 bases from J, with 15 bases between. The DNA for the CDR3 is TGTGCCAGCAAATTCCAGGGTTTCCACACTGAAGCTTTCTTT. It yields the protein CASKFQGFHTEAFF.

CDR3 sequence (DNA): TGTGCCAGCAGTTCGGGGAGCATTTATCAGCCCCAGCATTTT. Translation: CASSSGSIYQPQHF. The chain has TRBV5-8 and TRBJ1-5; no firm D call. Germline-derived CDR1 and CDR2 are SGHTS and YDEGEE. The CDR3 sequence is 14 residues long. V was cut by 5 bases and J by 5 bases, with 14 bases left in between. Looking up the rest from reference TRBV5-8 and TRBJ1-5 gives the full variable domain: EAGVTQSPTHLIKTRGQQATLRCSPISGHTSVYWYQQALGLGLQFLLWYDEGEERNRGNFPPRFSGRQFPNYSSELNVNALELEDSALYLCASSSGSIYQPQHFGDGTRLSIL.

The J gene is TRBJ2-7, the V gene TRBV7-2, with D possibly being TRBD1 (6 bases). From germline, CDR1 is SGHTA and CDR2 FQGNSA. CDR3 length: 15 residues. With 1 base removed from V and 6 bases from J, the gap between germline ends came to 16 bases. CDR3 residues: CASSLVEGHELEQYF. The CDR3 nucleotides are TGTGCCAGCAGCTTAGTAGAGGGACACGAACTCGAGCAGTACTTC.

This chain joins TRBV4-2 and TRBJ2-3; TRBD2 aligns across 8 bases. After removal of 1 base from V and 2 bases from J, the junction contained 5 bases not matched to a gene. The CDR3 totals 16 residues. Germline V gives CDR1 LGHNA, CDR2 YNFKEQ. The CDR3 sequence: CASSQVSSGLTDTQYF. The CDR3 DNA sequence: TGTGCCAGCAGCCAAGTTTCTAGCGGGCTCACAGATACGCAGTATTTT.

The chain's CDR3 is CASSMTGANTEAFF. CDR3 sequence (DNA): TGTGCCAGTAGTATGACAGGGGCTAACACTGAAGCTTTCTTT. The rearrangement joins TRBV19 to TRBJ1-1, with TRBD1 matching over 8 bases. Germline values: CDR1 LNHDA, CDR2 SQIVND (reference sequence). The CDR3 extends over 14 amino acids. Trimming at V came to 3 bases and at J to 2 bases, leaving 2 bases not matched to a gene.

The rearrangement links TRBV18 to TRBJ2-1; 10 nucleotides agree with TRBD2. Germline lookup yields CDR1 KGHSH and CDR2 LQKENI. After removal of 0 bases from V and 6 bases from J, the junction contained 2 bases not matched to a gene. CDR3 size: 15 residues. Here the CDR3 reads CASSPPGTSVNEQFF. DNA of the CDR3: TGTGCCAGCTCACCACCGGGGACTAGCGTCAATGAGCAGTTCTTC.

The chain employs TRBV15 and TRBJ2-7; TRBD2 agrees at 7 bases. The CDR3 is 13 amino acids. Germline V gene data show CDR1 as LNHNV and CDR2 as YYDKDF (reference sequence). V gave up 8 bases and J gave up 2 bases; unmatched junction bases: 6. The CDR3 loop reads CATGGGGTYEQYF. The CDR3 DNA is TGTGCCACCGGCGGCGGGGGTACCTACGAGCAGTACTTC.

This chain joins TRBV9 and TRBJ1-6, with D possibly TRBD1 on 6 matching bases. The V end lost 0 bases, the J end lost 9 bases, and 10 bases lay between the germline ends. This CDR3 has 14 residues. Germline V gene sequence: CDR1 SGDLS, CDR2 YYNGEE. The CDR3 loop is CASSVEGGISPLHF. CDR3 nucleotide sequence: TGTGCCAGCAGCGTAGAGGGGGGGATTTCACCCCTCCACTTT.

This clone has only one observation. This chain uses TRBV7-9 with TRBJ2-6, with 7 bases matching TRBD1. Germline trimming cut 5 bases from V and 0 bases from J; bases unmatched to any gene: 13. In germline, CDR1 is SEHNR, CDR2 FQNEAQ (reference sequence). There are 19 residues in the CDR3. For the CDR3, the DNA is TGTGCCAGCAGCGCGAGCCGGGACAGACCTCTCTCTGGGGCCAACGTCCTGACTTTC. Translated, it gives CASSASRDRPLSGANVLTF.

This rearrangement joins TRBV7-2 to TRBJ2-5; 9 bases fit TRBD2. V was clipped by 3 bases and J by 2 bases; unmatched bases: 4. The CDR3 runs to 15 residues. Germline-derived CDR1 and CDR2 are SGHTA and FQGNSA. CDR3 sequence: CASSFGSGSQETQYF. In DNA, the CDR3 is TGTGCCAGCAGCTTTGGTAGCGGGAGTCAAGAGACCCAGTACTTC.

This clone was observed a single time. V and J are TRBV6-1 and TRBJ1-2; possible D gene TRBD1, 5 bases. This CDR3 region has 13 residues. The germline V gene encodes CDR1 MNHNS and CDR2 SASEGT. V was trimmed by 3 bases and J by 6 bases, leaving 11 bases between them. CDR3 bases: TGTGCCAGCAGTGACAGGGCGGCAAATGGCTACACCTTC. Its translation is CASSDRAANGYTF.

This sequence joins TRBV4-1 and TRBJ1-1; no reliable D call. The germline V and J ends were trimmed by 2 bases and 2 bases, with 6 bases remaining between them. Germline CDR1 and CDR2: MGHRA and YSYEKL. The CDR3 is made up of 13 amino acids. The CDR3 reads CASSQHFNTEAFF. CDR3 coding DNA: TGCGCCAGCAGCCAACATTTTAACACTGAAGCTTTCTTT.

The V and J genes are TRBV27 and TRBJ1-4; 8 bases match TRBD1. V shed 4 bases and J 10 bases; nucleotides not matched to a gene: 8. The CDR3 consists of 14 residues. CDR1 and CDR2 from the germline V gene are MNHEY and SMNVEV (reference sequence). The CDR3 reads CASSSDRGVRKLFF. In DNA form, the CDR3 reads TGTGCCAGCAGTTCCGACAGGGGTGTGAGAAAACTGTTTTTT.